Below are 21 T cell receptor beta chains sequenced from a single sample in a study of T cells in women clearing cervical HPV infection. The protocol was immunoSEQ multiplex PCR, while the TCRdb copy is restricted to in-frame clones and leaves out a portion. The listing records around 22,000 clones. Source material: blood buffy coat. These receptors all stem from a woman between 18 and 70 years old with a cervical HPV16 infection that either progressed to CIN3+ or cleared (not recorded which).

Points on this clone: The read comes to an end 3 residues before the CDR3 does, leaving the germline J gene to fill in the end. The chain couples TRBV7-2 to TRBJ2-1, with 8 positions matching TRBD1. In germline, CDR1 is SGHTA, CDR2 FQGNSA. The CDR3 has 14 residues. Trimming cost V 5 bases and J 6 bases; bases outside gene matches: 6. The CDR3 spells CASSIQGGLNEQFF. The CDR3 bases that were read are TGTGCCAGCAGCATACAGGGGGGTCTCAATGAG.

A word on this clone: Read coverage stops 3 residues before the CDR3 terminus; the germline J gene supplies the remainder. The chain joins TRBV13 to TRBJ2-7; D is unclear. From germline, CDR1 is PRHDT and CDR2 FYEKMQ (reference sequence). CDR3 length equals 13 residues. V was cut by 5 bases and J by 2 bases, with 10 bases left in between. The CDR3 DNA, read in part, is TGTGCCAGCAGCCTTTCATACACCTACGAG. Translation gives CASSLSYTYE. The complete CDR3 sequence is CASSLSYTYEQYF.

Note on this clone: The read comes to an end 3 residues before the CDR3 does, leaving the germline J gene to fill in the end. The chain combines TRBV7-3 with TRBJ1-2, with D unresolved. This CDR3 has 13 amino acids. In germline, CDR1 is SGHTA, CDR2 FQGTGA. CDR3 region: CASSQTQRGDYTF. The sequenced CDR3 bases are TGTGCCAGCAGCCAGACTCAGCGTGGTGAC.

A note on this clone: The CDR3 extends 3 residues past the end of the read, so its final part is completed from the germline J gene. V is TRBV7-9 and J is TRBJ1-2; 10 positions match TRBD1. The germline V gene has CDR1 SEHNR and CDR2 FQNEAQ (reference sequence). The CDR3 is made up of 14 amino acids. CDR3 region: CASSSGDRGGDYTF. The sequenced CDR3 bases are TGTGCCAGCAGCTCGGGGGACAGGGGTGGCGAC.

Concerning this clone: Read data end 3 residues before the CDR3 end; the end is taken from the germline J gene. The J gene is TRBJ2-3, the V gene TRBV19, with a weak D call TRBD1 (5 bases). The CDR3 extends over 15 amino acids. CDR1 LNHDA and CDR2 SQIVND come from the germline V gene (reference sequence). The sequenced CDR3 bases are TGTGCCAGTAGTATTAGGCAGGGTGGAAATCAGCCG. Translated, it gives CASSIRQGGNQP. The full CDR3 sequence reads CASSIRQGGNQPQYF.

For this clone: Read coverage stops 3 residues before the CDR3 terminus; the germline J gene supplies the remainder. This chain uses TRBV2 with TRBJ2-7; 11 bases are shared with TRBD1. Per the germline V gene, CDR1 is SNHLY and CDR2 is FYNNEI. V was clipped by 9 bases and J by 2 bases; unmatched bases: 6. The CDR3 loop spans 14 amino acids. CDR3 DNA (partial): TGTGCCAGTGTCTCGGGACAGGGGGCCTACGAG. As protein: CASVSGQGAYE. The CDR3 reads in full as CASVSGQGAYEQYF.

To note about this clone: The DNA ends 3 residues before the CDR3 does, and the rest of the CDR3 is filled in from the germline J gene. V is TRBV2 and J is TRBJ1-1, with D possibly TRBD1 on 5 matching bases. This CDR3 comprises 14 residues. From germline, CDR1 is SNHLY and CDR2 FYNNEI. The V end was cut by 7 bases, the J end by 0 bases, with 12 bases between. This CDR3 reads CASTRSGLNTEAFF. CDR3 DNA, as far as it was read: TGTGCCAGCACCAGGTCAGGGTTGAACACTGAA. Looking up the rest from reference TRBV2 and TRBJ1-1 gives the full variable domain: EPEVTQTPSHQVTQMGQEVILRCVPISNHLYFYWYRQILGQKVEFLVSFYNNEISEKSEIFDDQFSVERPDGSNFTLKIRSTKLEDSAMYFCASTRSGLNTEAFFGQGTRLTVV.

Concerning this clone: The DNA ends 3 residues before the CDR3 does, and the rest of the CDR3 is filled in from the germline J gene. The genes are TRBV2 and TRBJ2-3, with 9 bases matching TRBD1. Germline V gene sequence: CDR1 SNHLY, CDR2 FYNNEI. The CDR3 extends over 13 amino acids. The part of the CDR3 DNA that was read is TGTGCCAGCAGGGGACAGGGATTACAGCCG. Protein sequence: CASRGQGLQP. The entire CDR3 protein reads CASRGQGLQPQYF.

Note on this clone: The read terminates 3 residues ahead of where the CDR3 ends, so the germline J gene completes it. This chain links TRBV30 with TRBJ1-1; the match to TRBD1 covers 9 bases. The CDR3 has 12 residues. CDR1 GTSNPN and CDR2 SVGIG come from the germline V gene (reference sequence). Incomplete CDR3 DNA: TGTGCCGGGTTACGGACAGGGGCAGGG. Its protein is CAGLRTGAG. The full CDR3 reads CAGLRTGAGAFF.

CDR3 residues: CASSLVALNTEAFF. The part of the CDR3 DNA that was read is TGCGCCAGCAGCTTGGTAGCCTTGAACACTGAA. The chain is built from TRBV5-1 and TRBJ1-1, with D uncertain. The DNA ends 3 residues before the CDR3 does, and the rest of the CDR3 is filled in from the germline J gene. This CDR3 contains 14 residues. Germline assignment: CDR1 SGHRS and CDR2 YFSETQ. Trimming pared 0 bases from V and 0 bases from J, leaving 6 bases between.

A word on this clone: Read coverage stops 3 residues before the CDR3 terminus; the germline J gene supplies the remainder. This chain uses TRBV25-1 with TRBJ2-3, with D possibly being TRBD2 (7 bases). CDR1 and CDR2 (germline): MGHDK, SYGVNS. The CDR3 runs to 17 residues. The DNA read from the CDR3 is TGTGCCAGCAGTGAATCCCGACAGGTCGGGGGGTTGAATTCG. Residues: CASSESRQVGGLNS. The entire CDR3 reads CASSESRQVGGLNSQYF.

Regarding this clone: The read ends 3 residues before the CDR3 terminus; that terminus is restored from the germline J gene. The gene calls are TRBV7-9 and TRBJ2-5; 7 bases map to TRBD1. This CDR3 is 14 amino acids long. CDR1 is SEHNR and CDR2 is FQNEAQ in the germline V gene (reference sequence). The V segment lost 0 bases and the J segment 4 bases; nucleotides outside the gene matches: 2. CDR3 bases read: TGTGCCAGCAGCTTAGCAGGGGGCGGAGAGACC. The encoded protein is CASSLAGGGET. The full-length CDR3 reads as CASSLAGGGETQYF.

Concerning this clone itself: The read halts 3 residues ahead of the CDR3 end, with the missing end drawn from the germline J gene. This chain joins TRBV12-3 or TRBV12-4 and TRBJ2-1; 9 bases agree with TRBD1. Trimming removed 1 base from V and 3 bases from J; junction bases left unmatched: 1. The CDR3 spans 15 residues. This CDR3 reads CASSLETGGYNEQFF. CDR3 bases read: TGTGCCAGCAGTTTAGAGACAGGGGGCTACAATGAG.

Worth noting for this clone: From the germline J gene comes the end of the CDR3, since the read stops 3 residues before it. The chain links TRBV27 to TRBJ1-2, with D perhaps TRBD1 (5 bases). Germline V gene data show CDR1 as MNHEY and CDR2 as SMNVEV (reference sequence). The V end was cut by 5 bases, the J end by 4 bases, with 11 bases between. This CDR3 has 13 residues. CDR3 DNA (partial): TGTGCCAGCAGTGTTGACAGACGCTATGGC. Amino acids: CASSVDRRYG. The full CDR3 reads CASSVDRRYGYTF.

About this clone itself: The read falls 3 residues short of the CDR3 end, and the missing part is taken from the germline J gene. The rearrangement uses TRBV2 and TRBJ2-7, with 7 bases that match TRBD2. The V and J ends lost 2 bases and 6 bases, in that order; junction bases with no gene match: 13. Germline V gene lookup returns CDR1 SNHLY and CDR2 FYNNEI. This CDR3 comprises 16 residues. CDR3 bases read: TGTGCCAGCAGTGAACAGGCGCGACTAGCCTCGGGCGAG. It codes for CASSEQARLASGE. The entire CDR3 protein reads CASSEQARLASGEQYF.

Incomplete CDR3 DNA: TGTGCCAGCAGCTATAGTGTCTCCCGGGGGACC. Protein: CASSYSVSRGT. The whole CDR3 reads CASSYSVSRGTQYF. The J gene is TRBJ2-5, the V gene TRBV7-3; D is perhaps TRBD2 (5 bases). The read stops 3 residues short of the end of the CDR3; the missing end is completed from the germline J gene. This CDR3 contains 14 residues. Per germline, CDR1 SGHTA and CDR2 FQGTGA. V was clipped by 4 bases and J by 7 bases, with 16 bases between them.

Remarks on this clone: The read is 3 residues too short to cover the CDR3 end, so that end is filled in from the germline J gene. The chain carries TRBV28 and TRBJ2-1; 7 nucleotides agree with TRBD2. V gave up 6 bases and J gave up 6 bases; unmatched junction bases: 14. The germline V gene has CDR1 MDHEN and CDR2 SYDVKM. CDR3 length equals 16 residues. The part of the CDR3 DNA that was read is TGTGCCAGCAGCTCCCCAGAGCGGGACGAGTTCAATGAG. Its translation is CASSSPERDEFNE. The whole CDR3 reads CASSSPERDEFNEQFF.

Of note for this clone: The CDR3 end lies 3 residues beyond the end of the read and is filled in from the germline J gene. The rearrangement uses TRBV19 and TRBJ1-6; possible D gene TRBD1, 6 bases. Trimming left V 4 bases short and J 10 bases short, with 8 bases between. The CDR3 extends over 12 amino acids. The germline CDR1 and CDR2 sequences are LNHDA and SQIVND (reference sequence). CDR3 DNA (partial): TGTGCCAGTAGTAAAACAGGGTCACCC. Its translation is CASSKTGSP. The entire CDR3 protein reads CASSKTGSPLHF.

Details on this clone: The read halts 3 residues ahead of the CDR3 end, with the missing end drawn from the germline J gene. The chain combines TRBV27 with TRBJ1-2, with 9 positions matching TRBD1. Germline V gene lookup returns CDR1 MNHEY and CDR2 SMNVEV (reference sequence). The CDR3 covers 17 residues. The CDR3 sequence: CASSFLTRTGGEGGYTF. CDR3 DNA, as far as it was read: TGTGCCAGCAGTTTCCTTACGCGTACAGGGGGCGAGGGAGGC.

On this clone itself: The sequence runs out 3 residues before the end of the CDR3; the remainder is reconstructed from the germline J gene. The sample carries other DNA sequences with the same CDR3. The J gene is TRBJ1-2, the V gene TRBV5-1; possible D gene TRBD1, 5 bases. CDR3 length: 15 residues. From germline, CDR1 is SGHRS and CDR2 YFSETQ. The part of the CDR3 DNA that was read is TGCGCCAGCAGCTGGGAACTAGCGGCAGTTGGGACG. It is translated as CASSWELAAVGT. The complete CDR3 sequence is CASSWELAAVGTYTF.

Turning to this clone: The sequence runs out 3 residues before the end of the CDR3; the remainder is reconstructed from the germline J gene. The chain joins TRBV7-9 to TRBJ1-1, with D perhaps TRBD1 (6 bases). In germline, CDR1 is SEHNR, CDR2 FQNEAQ (reference sequence). The CDR3 has 15 amino acids. Trimming left V 1 base short and J 1 base short, with 10 bases between. The DNA read from the CDR3 is TGTGCCAGCAGCTTAGGGTTGGGACAGAACACTGAA. This translates into CASSLGLGQNTE. The whole CDR3 reads CASSLGLGQNTEAFF.